Listed below are T cell receptor beta chains from one sample, sequenced in a study of cytomegalovirus exposure and HLA in healthy donors. Using immunoSEQ multiplex PCR, the repertoire was profiled, and TCRdb retains in-frame clones only, with some absent. The sample holds a few hundred thousand clones, 90% seen once. The sequencing sample was made of PBMCs. The origin of the receptors is a woman aged 30 to 39 in good health and CMV-seronegative. The CDR3 runs from the conserved cysteine through the conserved F or W. The order of the fields is CDR3 protein, D gene, V gene, J gene, CDR3 length. A D gene is named only where the DNA matches it firmly.

CAWSSGHFYEQYF	.	TRBV30	TRBJ2-7	13
CASNRAGTPLWNEQFF	.	TRBV11-2	TRBJ2-1	16
CASSLTGHFYEQYF	.	TRBV11-1	TRBJ2-7	14
CASRTAGVGSYEQYF	TRBD2	TRBV5-1	TRBJ2-7	15
CASSPGPSTDTQYF	.	TRBV5-1	TRBJ2-3	14
CASSLFGEILQPQHF	.	TRBV5-6	TRBJ1-5	15
CASSLRGPTGELFF	.	TRBV27	TRBJ2-2	14
CASSVGAGRYEQYF	.	TRBV9	TRBJ2-7	14
CASSELRGKAFEQYF	.	TRBV27	TRBJ2-7	15
CASSLQASGRGNEQFF	TRBD2	TRBV5-1	TRBJ2-1	16
CATLQGYEQYF	.	TRBV25-1	TRBJ2-7	11
CASSMPGQSGYGYTF	TRBD1	TRBV9	TRBJ1-2	15
CASRPSGQSSYEQYF	TRBD1	TRBV6-5	TRBJ2-7	15
CASSGGGDEQFF	.	TRBV5-1	TRBJ2-1	12
CASSRLTVDTDTQYF	.	TRBV5-4	TRBJ2-3	15
CATSRDRGGSYEQYF	.	TRBV15	TRBJ2-7	15
CASSFGYNQPQHF	.	TRBV5-6	TRBJ1-5	13
CASSFSPGGGRGSADTQYF	TRBD2	TRBV7-2	TRBJ2-3	19
CSVVPATGEYSYEQYF	TRBD1	TRBV29-1	TRBJ2-7	16
CASSISTSFYQPQHF	.	TRBV19	TRBJ1-5	15
CASSISHGRRQETQYF	.	TRBV28	TRBJ2-5	16
CASSIGWRDYEQYF	.	TRBV19	TRBJ2-7	14
CASSISPGGQYF	.	TRBV19	TRBJ2-4	12
CASSRRFYTEAFF	.	TRBV9	TRBJ1-1	13
CASSPHPSGHITGELFF	.	TRBV9	TRBJ2-2	17
CASRAPGPQETQYF	.	TRBV6-1	TRBJ2-5	14
CASSLTAYEQYF	.	TRBV18	TRBJ2-7	12
CASSLGEDLHTDTQYF	.	TRBV11-2	TRBJ2-3	16
CASSPPGNYEQYF	.	TRBV28	TRBJ2-7	13
CASSPQDGTYEQYF	.	TRBV7-6	TRBJ2-7	14
CASSPINTGELFF	.	TRBV7-3	TRBJ2-2	13
CASRTGSRGELYYYEQYF	TRBD1	TRBV14	TRBJ2-7	18
CASSQGTSGAYEQYF	TRBD2	TRBV5-1	TRBJ2-7	15
CASSPGLAGGETQYF	TRBD2	TRBV7-7	TRBJ2-5	15
CASSLEGRDLHF	.	TRBV28	TRBJ1-5	12
CASSFIAKAYNEQFF	.	TRBV7-2	TRBJ2-1	15
CASSLLAGVGTGELFF	TRBD2	TRBV6-4	TRBJ2-2	16
CASKVPGDQPQHF	.	TRBV19	TRBJ1-5	13
CASRTTGAGTEAFF	.	TRBV6-1	TRBJ1-1	14
CASSKTSGTYNEQFF	TRBD2	TRBV14	TRBJ2-1	15
CASSPGPSGEKLFF	.	TRBV4-2	TRBJ1-4	14
CASSPGTQVGETQYF	.	TRBV5-4	TRBJ2-5	15
CASSSGQGVYGYTF	TRBD1	TRBV7-9	TRBJ1-2	14
CASSQARLAGHEQYF	TRBD2	TRBV4-3	TRBJ2-7	15
CASSLNRGGADTQYF	TRBD1	TRBV11-2	TRBJ2-3	15
CASSLNNQPQHF	.	TRBV7-9	TRBJ1-5	12
CASSQSPTGDYEQYF	TRBD1	TRBV18	TRBJ2-7	15
CASRPWDGNQPQHF	.	TRBV2	TRBJ1-5	14
CASSELTGPTGELFF	.	TRBV6-1	TRBJ2-2	15
CASRPGAGGYNEQFF	TRBD2	TRBV9	TRBJ2-1	15
CAISAGTSGPDTQYF	TRBD2	TRBV10-3	TRBJ2-3	15
CASSSRPGVGTDTQYF	.	TRBV28	TRBJ2-3	16
CASSQVDGSYNEQFF	.	TRBV4-1	TRBJ2-1	15